This TCR beta chain was obtained from a study of beta chain features in type 1 diabetes. Looking at the study overall: Sorted cells, roughly 98,000,000 in number, were examined across all samples.

CDR1 SQVTM and CDR2 ANQGSEA come from the germline V gene. Trimming shortened V by 4 bases and J by 0 bases, and 9 bases separated the two germline ends. This CDR3 has 13 amino acids. The investigators reverse transcribed all of the isolated RNA, so they sequenced expressed TCRB transcripts. Sequencing was performed with immunoSEQ multiplex PCR; in TCRdb, only in-frame clones are kept and a portion is missing. The sample has under 300,000 clones; about a tenth are singletons. Remarks on this clone: Its specificity is unknown.

Findings and caveats of the study: For Type 1 diabetes patients, all four CD4+ subsets carried TCRB CDR3s that were moderately but significantly shorter. Diminished insertions and augmented deletions at VDJ junctions characterized type 1 diabetes patients.

This sequence joins TRBV29-1 and TRBJ1-1; no reliable D call. The clonotype originates from a man aged 25 to 40 with type 1 diabetes. Sequenced sample: naive CD4+ T cells from blood. CDR3 protein: CSVGRRLNTEAFF. CDR3 nucleotides: TGCAGCGTTGGGCGGAGGCTGAACACTGAAGCTTTCTTT.